Listed here are 14 T cell receptor beta chains from one sample, sequenced in a study of identical twins. TCRdb reprocessed the 5' RACE reads via MiXCR and lists one record per CDR3 protein. This sample has around 250,000 distinct CDR3 sequences; about 8.3% occur once, and the top ten carry less than 4%. The same sample was also used in a study of yellow fever vaccine responses in identical twins.

Sequenced material: CD8+ T cells sorted from blood. The origin of the receptors is a woman aged 18-29 years in good health.

This clonotype was detected ten times or more. The chain recombines TRBV29-1 with TRBJ2-5; 7 nucleotides match TRBD1. V lost 0 bases, J lost 1 base, and 20 bases stayed unmatched. The CDR3 is 20 residues long. Per the germline V gene, CDR1 is SQVTM and CDR2 is ANQGSEA. The CDR3 nucleotides are TGCAGCGTTGAAGATTTGGGTGGGGGAATCCCGGGACAGCTCCAAGAGACCCAGTACTTC. This gives the protein CSVEDLGGGIPGQLQETQYF.

This clonotype appeared a few times. The V and J genes are TRBV10-3 and TRBJ2-5; TRBD2 matches 11 bases. This CDR3 comprises 16 residues. The trim removed 5 bases at V and 3 bases at J, leaving 8 bases unmatched. The V gene's germline CDR1 is ENHRY and CDR2 SYGVKD. CDR3 nucleotides: TGTGCCATCAGTCCTCAGCTAGCGGGGGGCGAAGAGACCCAGTACTTC. Amino acid sequence: CAISPQLAGGEETQYF.

This clonotype was found a few times. The chain is built from TRBV3-1 and TRBJ2-5; TRBD2 agrees at 7 bases. The CDR3 covers 16 residues. The germline gives CDR1 LGHDT, CDR2 YNNKEL (reference sequence). With 4 bases clipped from V and 5 bases from J, the junction kept 13 bases outside the gene matches. The DNA of the CDR3 is TGTGCCAGCAGCCCGCGGGAGTGGGAGGATTTGGAGACCCAGTACTTC. This sequence encodes CASSPREWEDLETQYF.

This clonotype showed up many times. The chain employs TRBV7-9 and TRBJ1-4; no definite D call. Trimming cost V 3 bases and J 3 bases, with 11 bases left between them. This CDR3 is built from 15 residues. Germline loops: CDR1 SEHNR, CDR2 FQNEAQ (reference sequence). The CDR3 nucleotides are TGTGCCAGCAGCTTTTCGGGCGTCCCTAATGAAAAACTGTTTTTT. It is translated as CASSFSGVPNEKLFF.

The chain uses TRBV12-3 or TRBV12-4 and TRBJ2-2; 7 bases agree with TRBD2. The CDR3 consists of 20 residues. Losses at the gene ends were 2 bases for V and 5 bases for J; bases not matched to a gene: 20. The CDR3 DNA follows: TGTGCCAGCAGTTTATACACCCCATTTCGGGCGGGAGTGCGGACCGGGGAGCTGTTTTTT. Protein product: CASSLYTPFRAGVRTGELFF.

This clonotype was counted a few times. The chain employs TRBV6-2 or TRBV6-3 and TRBJ2-7; D unclear. V was clipped by 4 bases and J by 5 bases, with 18 bases between them. CDR3 length: 15 amino acids. Looked up from germline, CDR1 is MNHEY and CDR2 is SVGEGT. DNA of the CDR3: TGTGCCAGCAGTTCCCTCCCCCAACCGTCCAACGAGCAGTACTTC. Translating gives CASSSLPQPSNEQYF.

The chain recombines TRBV7-9 with TRBJ2-5; 8 bases agree with TRBD1. Germline values: CDR1 SEHNR, CDR2 FQNEAQ (reference sequence). The CDR3 has 13 residues. The ends lost 7 bases at V and 4 bases at J; junction bases unmatched: 5. This chain's CDR3 is CASIPTGVETQYF. CDR3 nucleotides: TGTGCCAGCATACCGACAGGGGTAGAGACCCAGTACTTC.

The chain carries TRBV7-6 and TRBJ2-7; 9 bases line up with TRBD1. With V trimmed by 1 base and J by 4 bases, 5 bases remained unmatched. The CDR3 is made up of 15 amino acids. Looked up from germline, CDR1 is SGHVS and CDR2 is FNYEAQ. The CDR3 spells CASSLGGGQGYEQYF. DNA of the CDR3: TGTGCCAGCAGCTTAGGCGGAGGACAGGGGTACGAGCAGTACTTC.

This clonotype has a handful of counts. V usage is TRBV6-2 or TRBV6-3 and J usage is TRBJ2-1; a possible D gene is TRBD1 (5 bases). The germline gives CDR1 MNHEY, CDR2 SVGEGT. The V end was cut by 4 bases, the J end by 5 bases, with 12 bases between. The CDR3 is 14 residues long. In DNA, the CDR3 is TGTGCCAGCAGTTCTCCTGGGGCTGACAATGAGCAGTTCTTC. Its protein is CASSSPGADNEQFF.

Only a few counts were recorded for this clonotype. The V and J genes are TRBV4-1 and TRBJ2-3; weak D call: TRBD2 (6 bases). Germline assignment: CDR1 MGHRA and CDR2 YSYEKL. V shed 1 base and J shed 13 bases, with 15 bases lying between them. The length of the CDR3 is 13 residues. The CDR3, as DNA: TGCGCCAGCAGCCAAGGGGGTGGCTGGGAGGAGTATTTT. Translating gives CASSQGGGWEEYF.

This clonotype was recorded a few times. The chain carries TRBV6-1 and TRBJ2-5, with TRBD2 identical over 9 bases. V gave up 6 bases and J gave up 3 bases; unmatched junction bases: 8. CDR3 size: 15 residues. Germline V gene sequence: CDR1 MNHNS, CDR2 SASEGT. CDR3 region: CASSSGRIKEETQYF. The CDR3, as DNA: TGTGCCAGCAGCAGCGGGAGGATAAAAGAAGAGACCCAGTACTTC.

This clonotype has more than one count but fewer than ten. The rearrangement joins TRBV20-1 to TRBJ2-7, with TRBD1 identical over 7 bases. The CDR3 has 13 amino acids. Germline CDR1 reads DFQATT; CDR2 reads SNEGSKA (reference sequence). V lost 3 bases and J lost 4; bases outside the gene matches: 6. CDR3 in amino acids: CSASETGPYEQYF. DNA for the CDR3: TGCAGTGCTAGCGAGACAGGGCCATACGAGCAGTACTTC.

The J gene is TRBJ1-2, the V gene TRBV25-1, with TRBD1 matching 7 bases. Germline values: CDR1 MGHDK, CDR2 SYGVNS. V lost 2 bases and J lost 4; bases outside the gene matches: 10. The CDR3 sequence is 16 residues long. In DNA form, the CDR3 reads TGTGCCAGCAGTGAAGACAAGGGACAGCCTTCCTATGGCTACACCTTC. It encodes CASSEDKGQPSYGYTF.

This clonotype has just one count. Mismatch with germline at one junction end may stem from a read error. This CDR3 reads CCARTSGGPLVTYEQYF. For the CDR3, the DNA is TGCTGTGCTAGGACTAGCGGGGGACCTTTGGTGACCTACGAGCAGTACTTC. The chain joins TRBV20-1 to TRBJ2-7; TRBD2 aligns across 13 bases. Looked up from germline, CDR1 is DFQATT and CDR2 is SNEGSKA (reference sequence). The CDR3 has 17 residues.